A selection of T cell receptor beta chains follows, all from one sample in a study of T cells in Graves' hyperthyroidism and ophthalmopathy. TCRdb ran MiXCR on the multiplex PCR reads and lists one entry per CDR3 protein. The table includes under 600,000 distinct CDR3 sequences, about 16% detected once. Material: blood. The receptors come from a woman aged 40 to 55 with Graves' ophthalmopathy. Each CDR3 is given with its conserved first and last residue. The D gene is left open where the match is weak. Where a row states a size, it is once, few, many or the class of an expanded clone; other rows omit it.

clone_size d_call j_call v_call cdr3_aa cdr3_nt
many TRBD1 TRBJ2-7 TRBV10-3 CAISDGTATRYEQYF TGTGCCATCAGTGACGGGACAGCGACCCGCTACGAGCAGTACTTC
many . TRBJ1-1 TRBV10-2 CASRLTQGTEAFF TGCGCCAGCAGACTTACACAGGGCACTGAAGCTTTCTTT
. TRBD1 TRBJ2-5 TRBV4-1 CASSQEGDPRGRETQYF TGCGCCAGCAGCCAAGAAGGGGACCCTAGGGGGCGAGAGACCCAGTACTTC
. . TRBJ2-7 TRBV11-2 CASSLDLGVEAYEQYF TGTGCCAGCAGCTTAGATCTGGGGGTCGAGGCCTACGAGCAGTACTTC
many . TRBJ2-5 TRBV6-1 CASSGDWVAQETQYF TGTGCCAGCAGTGGGGACTGGGTGGCCCAAGAGACCCAGTACTTC
. TRBD2 TRBJ2-3 TRBV30 CAWRGLAGATTTDTQYF TGTGCCTGGAGGGGACTAGCGGGGGCGACGACCACAGATACGCAGTATTTT
. TRBD1 TRBJ2-7 TRBV19 CASGSQGAYEQYF TGTGCCAGTGGCTCACAGGGGGCATACGAGCAGTACTTC
many . TRBJ2-3 TRBV5-1 CACRTASHTDTQYF TGCGCCTGCCGGACTGCCTCCCACACAGATACGCAGTATTTT
many TRBD1 TRBJ1-1 TRBV6-1 CASRTQRGHTEAFF TGTGCCAGCAGGACCCAGAGGGGGCATACTGAAGCTTTCTTT
many . TRBJ2-1 TRBV30 CAWSPSTYNEQFF TGTGCCTGGAGTCCGAGCACTTACAATGAGCAGTTCTTC
. . TRBJ1-6 TRBV7-9 CASSLVGGNSPLHF TGTGCCAGCAGCTTAGTCGGTGGGAATTCACCCCTCCACTTT
. . TRBJ2-1 TRBV20-1 CSATRLGDEQFF TGCAGTGCTACCCGCCTGGGGGATGAGCAGTTCTTC
. . TRBJ2-7 TRBV20-1 CSAVRSRGGFTEQYF TGCAGTGCTGTCCGCTCCAGGGGGGGTTTCACAGAGCAGTACTTC
many TRBD2 TRBJ2-3 TRBV20-1 CSGRGAGGVTDTQYF TGCAGCGGAAGAGGAGCGGGAGGGGTTACGGATACGCAGTATTTT
many TRBD2 TRBJ2-5 TRBV29-1 CSVTSGQETQYF TGCAGCGTCACTAGCGGACAAGAGACCCAGTACTTC
many . TRBJ1-1 TRBV27 CASSFYPGSLPTEAFF TGTGCCAGCAGTTTTTATCCAGGATCCCTTCCCACTGAAGCTTTCTTT
. . TRBJ2-1 TRBV6-5 CASSYSRTHNEQFF TGTGCCAGCAGTTACTCGAGGACTCACAATGAGCAGTTCTTC
. . TRBJ1-5 TRBV6-1 CASRPMDSNQPQHF TGTGCCAGCAGACCTATGGATAGCAATCAGCCCCAGCATTTT
many TRBD1 TRBJ1-5 TRBV2 CASSAGTGVDSNQPQHF TGTGCCAGCAGTGCGGGGACAGGGGTGGATAGCAATCAGCCCCAGCATTTT
many . TRBJ1-1 TRBV30 CAWSVGVTEAFF TGTGCCTGGAGTGTAGGGGTGACTGAAGCTTTCTTT
. . TRBJ2-6 TRBV6-2/TRBV6-3 CASSTDTGANVLTF TGTGCCAGCAGTACCGACACTGGGGCCAACGTCCTGACTTTC
few . TRBJ2-2 TRBV19 CASSIVSQGTGELFF TGTGCCAGTAGTATAGTTAGCCAGGGCACCGGGGAGCTGTTTTTT
many . TRBJ2-3 TRBV5-1 CASSFRGLGTDTQYF TGCGCCAGCAGCTTTAGAGGCCTCGGCACAGATACGCAGTATTTT
few . TRBJ2-1 TRBV7-9 CASSLQAGYNEQFF TGTGCCAGCAGCTTGCAGGCGGGCTACAATGAGCAGTTCTTC
few TRBD2 TRBJ2-7 TRBV5-4 CASSYWTSGLYEQYF TGTGCCAGCAGCTACTGGACTAGCGGGCTTTACGAGCAGTACTTC
many . TRBJ2-7 TRBV3-1 CASSSKRGPSVRMEQYF TGTGCCAGCAGTAGTAAGAGAGGACCCTCAGTACGAATGGAGCAGTACTTC
. . TRBJ2-5 TRBV7-9 CASSPRQPLETQYF TGTGCCAGCAGCCCGCGACAGCCATTGGAGACCCAGTACTTC
many TRBD1 TRBJ1-2 TRBV29-1 CSVLGTGANYGYTF TGCAGCGTTTTAGGGACAGGAGCTAACTATGGCTACACCTTC
many . TRBJ2-1 TRBV5-6 CASSFNTYNEQFF TGTGCCAGCAGCTTCAACACATACAATGAGCAGTTCTTC
. . TRBJ2-7 TRBV28 CASSTTSQVGTYYEQYF TGTGCCAGCAGCACGACTTCCCAGGTGGGGACCTACTACGAGCAGTACTTC
many TRBD2 TRBJ2-1 TRBV11-2 CASSLGGLAGNEQFF TGTGCCAGCAGCTTAGGTGGCCTAGCGGGAAATGAGCAGTTCTTC
many . TRBJ2-7 TRBV10-3 CAISESGPAYEQYF TGTGCCATCAGTGAGTCGGGACCGGCCTACGAGCAGTACTTC
. TRBD2 TRBJ2-7 TRBV7-9 CASSIRTSGSYEQYF TGTGCCAGCAGCATCCGGACTAGCGGCTCCTACGAGCAGTACTTC
once TRBD1 TRBJ1-2 TRBV2 CASSSTGKSNYGYTF TGTGCCAGCAGTTCGACAGGGAAATCTAACTATGGCTACACCTTC
many . TRBJ1-3 TRBV2 CASSEALPLGGNTIYF TGTGCCAGCAGTGAAGCGCTTCCCCTTGGTGGAAACACCATATATTTT
once . TRBJ2-2 TRBV12-3/TRBV12-4 CASSSGGVDTGELFF TGTGCCAGCAGTTCGGGCGGGGTAGACACCGGGGAGCTGTTTTTT
many . TRBJ2-7 TRBV29-1 CSADAESKGRYEQYF TGCAGCGCCGACGCCGAGTCCAAGGGTCGTTACGAGCAGTACTTC
. . TRBJ1-1 TRBV20-1 CSALPGPLNTEAFF TGCAGTGCTCTCCCCGGCCCCCTGAACACTGAAGCTTTCTTT
. . TRBJ2-2 TRBV6-1 CASRKGSTGELFF TGTGCCAGCAGGAAGGGGAGCACCGGGGAGCTGTTTTTT
many . TRBJ2-5 TRBV2 CASSDGLGETQYF TGTGCCAGCAGTGATGGACTGGGGGAGACCCAGTACTTC
few . TRBJ1-5 TRBV6-9 CASSYDNNQPQHF TGTGCCAGCAGTTATGATAACAATCAGCCCCAGCATTTT
many TRBD2 TRBJ2-1 TRBV6-2/TRBV6-3 CASSSISGLAGVNEQFF TGTGCCAGCAGTTCCATATCGGGACTAGCGGGAGTGAATGAGCAGTTCTTC
many TRBD1 TRBJ2-5 TRBV2 CASSGQGVETQYF TGTGCCAGCAGTGGACAGGGGGTAGAGACCCAGTACTTC
few TRBD1 TRBJ1-5 TRBV12-3/TRBV12-4 CASSLGTGYSNQPQHF TGTGCCAGCAGTTTAGGGACAGGCTATAGCAATCAGCCCCAGCATTTT
many . TRBJ1-1 TRBV2 CASSEEGMNTEAFF TGTGCCAGCAGTGAGGAAGGAATGAACACTGAAGCTTTCTTT
many . TRBJ2-1 TRBV2 CAGGLISRDEQFF TGTGCCGGAGGGCTAATCTCTCGCGATGAGCAGTTCTTC